Sequencing of this T cell receptor (beta chain) was carried out in a study of beta chain features in type 1 diabetes. A remark on this clone: Its antigen is undetermined.

Reverse transcribing all isolated RNA meant expressed TCRB transcripts were sequenced. Some clones are missing from TCRdb's copy, which holds only in-frame ones; the method was immunoSEQ multiplex PCR. The sample has 25,000 to 30,000 clones, 65% seen once; the top ten hold roughly 2.4%. Broader study findings: There was a moderate but significant shortening of TCRB CDR3s in all four CD4+ subsets of Type 1 diabetes patients.

Isolation of CD4+ naive, central memory, regulatory and stem cell-like memory cells was achieved by sorting via CD45RO/CCR7/CD25/CD127/CD95/CD27. CDR1 and CDR2 from the germline V gene are LNHDA and SQIVND (reference sequence). With 0 bases removed from V and 5 bases from J, the gap between germline ends came to 7 bases. The CDR3 covers 13 residues. The rearrangement joins TRBV19 to TRBJ1-1; D not resolved. This TCR was sampled from a woman aged 30 to 39 with type 1 diabetes. The sequenced sample was Tregs from blood. CDR3 nucleotides: TGTGCCAGTAGTATAGATGGGAGGACTGAAGCTTTCTTT. This gives the protein CASSIDGRTEAFF.